This T cell receptor beta chain was retrieved from a study of siplizumab effects on memory and regulatory T cells. Assay: immunoSEQ multiplex PCR; the TCRdb copy retains only in-frame clones and omits some. The data contain roughly 26,000 clones, around 84% of them singletons. Overall study findings and caveats: Memory cells seemed less diverse than naive T cells, which also seemed major contributors to the alloresponse.

This clone was observed a few times. As yet, its antigen is unknown. The CDR3 spans 19 residues. CDR1 SGHVS and CDR2 FQNEAQ come from the germline V gene. V gave up 4 bases and J gave up 5 bases, with 26 bases separating them. Sample: memory CD4+ T cells sorted from blood. The chain combines TRBV7-8 with TRBJ1-4; no firm D call. This sequence was found in a human donor in good health. CDR3 residues: CASSYLRSPGKKLNEKLFF. The CDR3 bases are TGTGCCAGCAGCTATTTACGGAGTCCCGGAAAAAAACTAAATGAAAAACTGTTTTTT.